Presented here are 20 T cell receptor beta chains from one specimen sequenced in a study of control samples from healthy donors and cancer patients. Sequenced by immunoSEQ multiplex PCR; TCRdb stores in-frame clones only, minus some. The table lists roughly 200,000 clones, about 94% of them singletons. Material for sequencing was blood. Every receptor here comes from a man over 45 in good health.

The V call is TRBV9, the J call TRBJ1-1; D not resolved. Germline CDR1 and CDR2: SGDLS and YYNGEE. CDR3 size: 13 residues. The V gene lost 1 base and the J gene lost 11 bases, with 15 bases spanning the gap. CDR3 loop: CASSVPERAGAFF. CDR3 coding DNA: TGTGCCAGCAGCGTACCTGAACGGGCTGGGGCTTTCTTT.

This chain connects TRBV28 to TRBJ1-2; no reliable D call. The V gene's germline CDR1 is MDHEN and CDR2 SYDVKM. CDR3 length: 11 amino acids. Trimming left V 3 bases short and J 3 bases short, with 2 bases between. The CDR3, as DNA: TGTGCCAGCAGTTTGGACTATGGCTACACCTTC. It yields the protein CASSLDYGYTF.

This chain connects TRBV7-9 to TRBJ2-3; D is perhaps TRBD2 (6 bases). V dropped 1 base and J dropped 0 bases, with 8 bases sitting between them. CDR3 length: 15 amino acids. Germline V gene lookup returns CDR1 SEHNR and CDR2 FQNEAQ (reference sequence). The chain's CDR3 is CASSLGLASTDTQYF. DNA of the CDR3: TGTGCCAGCAGCTTAGGGCTAGCGAGCACAGATACGCAGTATTTT.

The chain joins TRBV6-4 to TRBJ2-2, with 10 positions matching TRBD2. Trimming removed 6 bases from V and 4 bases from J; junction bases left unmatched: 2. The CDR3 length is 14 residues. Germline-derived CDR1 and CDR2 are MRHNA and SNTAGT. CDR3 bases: TGTGCCAGCAGCGTAGCGGGGGGCACCGGGGAGCTGTTTTTT. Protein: CASSVAGGTGELFF.

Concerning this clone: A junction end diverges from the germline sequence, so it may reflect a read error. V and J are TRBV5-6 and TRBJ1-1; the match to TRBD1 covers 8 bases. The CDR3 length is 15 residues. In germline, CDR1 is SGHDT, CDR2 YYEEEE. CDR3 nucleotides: TGTGCCAGCAGCCCCGACAGGGGATTGGACACTGAAACTTTCTTT. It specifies CASSPDRGLDTETFF.

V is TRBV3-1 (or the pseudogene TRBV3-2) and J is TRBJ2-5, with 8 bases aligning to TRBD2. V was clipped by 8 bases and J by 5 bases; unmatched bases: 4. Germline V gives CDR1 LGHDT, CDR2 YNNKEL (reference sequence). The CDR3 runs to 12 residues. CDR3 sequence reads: CASYVAGETQYF. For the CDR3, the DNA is TGTGCCAGCTACGTAGCGGGGGAGACCCAGTACTTC.

The CDR3 reads CASSLVVGPNNIQYF. CDR3 nucleotide sequence: TGTGCCAGCAGCTTAGTCGTTGGCCCGAACAACATTCAGTACTTC. The gene calls are TRBV7-2 and TRBJ2-4; D not certain. In germline, CDR1 is SGHTA, CDR2 FQGNSA. The CDR3 has 15 amino acids. The V and J ends lost 1 base and 7 bases respectively, with 14 bases between them.

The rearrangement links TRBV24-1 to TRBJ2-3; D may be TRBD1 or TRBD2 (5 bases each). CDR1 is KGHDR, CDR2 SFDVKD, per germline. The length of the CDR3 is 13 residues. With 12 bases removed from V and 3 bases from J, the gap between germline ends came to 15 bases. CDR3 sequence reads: CASRDGITDTQYF. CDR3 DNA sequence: TGTGCCTCCCGGGACGGAATAACAGATACGCAGTATTTT.

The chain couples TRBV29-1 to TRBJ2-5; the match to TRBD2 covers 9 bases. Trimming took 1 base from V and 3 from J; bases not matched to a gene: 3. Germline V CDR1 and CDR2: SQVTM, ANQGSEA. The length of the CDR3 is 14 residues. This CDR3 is CSVEGLAGKETQYF. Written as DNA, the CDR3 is TGCAGCGTTGAAGGCCTAGCGGGGAAAGAGACCCAGTACTTC.

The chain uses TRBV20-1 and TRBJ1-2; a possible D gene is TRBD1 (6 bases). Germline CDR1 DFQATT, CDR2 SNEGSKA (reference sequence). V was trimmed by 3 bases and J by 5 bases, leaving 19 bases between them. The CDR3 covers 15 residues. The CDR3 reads CSASWRGEARYGYTF. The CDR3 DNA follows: TGCAGTGCTAGTTGGAGGGGGGAGGCTAGGTATGGCTACACCTTC.

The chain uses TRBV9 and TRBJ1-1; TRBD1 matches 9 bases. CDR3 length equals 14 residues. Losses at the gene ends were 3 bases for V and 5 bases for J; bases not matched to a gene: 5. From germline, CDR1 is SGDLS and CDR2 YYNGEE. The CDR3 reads CASSGTGASTEAFF. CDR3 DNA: TGTGCCAGCAGCGGGACAGGGGCTTCTACTGAAGCTTTCTTT.

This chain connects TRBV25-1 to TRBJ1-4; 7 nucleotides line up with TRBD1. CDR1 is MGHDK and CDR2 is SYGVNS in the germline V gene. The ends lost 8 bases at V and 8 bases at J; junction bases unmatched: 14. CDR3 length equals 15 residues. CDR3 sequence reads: CASSRGGGVREKLFF. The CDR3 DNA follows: TGTGCCAGCTCGCGAGGAGGGGGCGTGCGGGAAAAACTGTTTTTT.

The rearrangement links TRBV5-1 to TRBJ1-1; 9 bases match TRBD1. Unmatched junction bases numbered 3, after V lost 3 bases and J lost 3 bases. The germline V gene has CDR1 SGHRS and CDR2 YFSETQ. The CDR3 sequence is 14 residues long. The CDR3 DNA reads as TGCGCCAGCAGCTCGACAGGGGGAGACACTGAAGCTTTCTTT. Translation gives CASSSTGGDTEAFF.

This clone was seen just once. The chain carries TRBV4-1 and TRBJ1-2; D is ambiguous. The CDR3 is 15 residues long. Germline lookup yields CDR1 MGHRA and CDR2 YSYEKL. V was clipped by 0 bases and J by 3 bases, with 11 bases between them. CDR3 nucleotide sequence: TGCGCCAGCAGCCAAGATAGGGCAGCCTACTATGGCTACACCTTC. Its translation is CASSQDRAAYYGYTF.

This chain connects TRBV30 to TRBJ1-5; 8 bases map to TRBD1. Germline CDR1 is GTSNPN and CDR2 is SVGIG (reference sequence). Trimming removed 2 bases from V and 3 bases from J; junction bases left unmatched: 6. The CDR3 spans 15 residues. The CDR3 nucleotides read TGTGCCTGGAGTAACCTGGACAGGGACAATCAGCCCCAGCATTTT. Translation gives CAWSNLDRDNQPQHF. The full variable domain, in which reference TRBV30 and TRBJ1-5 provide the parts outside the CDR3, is SQTIHQWPATLVQPVGSPLSLECTVEGTSNPNLYWYRQAAGRGLQLLFYSVGIGQISSEVPQNLSASRPQDRQFILSSKKLLLSDSGFYLCAWSNLDRDNQPQHFGDGTRLSIL.

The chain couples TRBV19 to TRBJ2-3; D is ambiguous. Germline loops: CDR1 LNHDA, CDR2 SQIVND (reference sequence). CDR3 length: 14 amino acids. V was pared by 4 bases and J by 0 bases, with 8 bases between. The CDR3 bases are TGTGCCAGTAGTAAGTTACGTAGCACAGATACGCAGTATTTT. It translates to CASSKLRSTDTQYF.

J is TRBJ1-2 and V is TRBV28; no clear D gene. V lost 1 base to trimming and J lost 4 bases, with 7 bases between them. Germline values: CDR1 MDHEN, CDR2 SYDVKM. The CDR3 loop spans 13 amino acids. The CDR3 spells CASSLSKFYGYTF. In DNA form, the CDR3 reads TGTGCCAGCAGTTTATCAAAGTTCTATGGCTACACCTTC.

The CDR3 sequence is CASSLYLAGGTDTQYF. The CDR3 DNA reads TGTGCCAGCAGCTTGTATCTAGCGGGGGGCACAGATACGCAGTATTTT. This chain links TRBV5-4 with TRBJ2-3, with 10 bases matching TRBD2. After removal of 1 base from V and 1 base from J, the junction contained 3 bases not matched to a gene. From germline, CDR1 is SGHNT and CDR2 YYREEE (reference sequence). The CDR3 runs 16 residues.

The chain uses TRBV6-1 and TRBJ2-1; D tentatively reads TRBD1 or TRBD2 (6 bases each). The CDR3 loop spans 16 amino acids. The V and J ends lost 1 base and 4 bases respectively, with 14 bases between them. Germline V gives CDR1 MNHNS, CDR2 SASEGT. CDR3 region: CASSEELRGLYNEQFF. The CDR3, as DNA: TGTGCCAGCAGTGAAGAACTCCGGGGGCTGTACAATGAGCAGTTCTTC.

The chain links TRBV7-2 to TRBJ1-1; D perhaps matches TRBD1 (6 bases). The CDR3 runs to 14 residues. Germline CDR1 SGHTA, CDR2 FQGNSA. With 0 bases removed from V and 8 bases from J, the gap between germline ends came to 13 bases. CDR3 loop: CASSLAGTHSEAFF. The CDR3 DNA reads TGTGCCAGCAGCTTAGCCGGGACACACTCCGAAGCTTTCTTT.